Below, 4 T cell receptor beta chains from the same sample are listed, as sequenced in a study of cytomegalovirus exposure and HLA in healthy donors. In the PCR, 60 Vbeta and 13 Jbeta primers were used. Sequencing used immunoSEQ multiplex PCR; TCRdb keeps in-frame clones, though not all of them. The data contain 40,000 or so clones, 77% of them seen just once; the ten biggest clones take up roughly 1.5%. Sequenced: PBMCs. The receptor set was obtained from a man aged 25 to 45 in good health and CMV-seronegative.

This clone was found a few times. The chain has TRBV19 and TRBJ1-1; D gene unclear. The CDR3 sequence is 11 residues long. Germline V gives CDR1 LNHDA, CDR2 SQIVND (reference sequence). Trimming left V 4 bases short and J 7 bases short, with 7 bases between. CDR3 sequence: CASSNSYEAFF. Written as DNA, the CDR3 is TGTGCCAGTAGTAACAGCTATGAAGCTTTCTTT.

The rearrangement uses TRBV19 and TRBJ1-2; 12 bases are shared with TRBD1. This CDR3 is 16 amino acids long. The J segment lost 4 bases and the V segment lost 3 bases, leaving 6 bases of the junction unmatched. The germline V gene has CDR1 LNHDA and CDR2 SQIVND (reference sequence). The DNA of the CDR3 is TGTGCCAGTAGTATTATGGGACAGGGGGCAGGCTATGGCTACACCTTC. Protein: CASSIMGQGAGYGYTF.

The genes are TRBV11-2 and TRBJ2-1; the D gene is possibly TRBD2 (5 bases). The CDR3 consists of 15 residues. CDR1 and CDR2 from the germline V gene are SGHAT and FQNNGV. Trimming stripped 0 bases from V and 2 bases from J, with 8 bases between. The CDR3 region is CASSLEHGAYNEQFF. The CDR3 nucleotides read TGTGCCAGCAGCTTAGAGCACGGGGCCTACAATGAGCAGTTCTTC.

The chain is built from TRBV6-5 and TRBJ1-5; the match to TRBD1 covers 8 bases. CDR1 is MNHEY and CDR2 is SVGAGI in the germline V gene. The CDR3 runs 14 residues. V was clipped by 6 bases and J by 2 bases; unmatched bases: 3. CDR3 in amino acids: CASSQTGGNQPQHF. CDR3 DNA sequence: TGTGCCAGCAGCCAGACAGGGGGCAATCAGCCCCAGCATTTT.